A selection of T cell receptor beta chains follows, all from one sample in a study of cytomegalovirus exposure and HLA in healthy donors. Repertoires were generated with immunoSEQ multiplex PCR, while TCRdb's copy carries only in-frame clones and drops some. The sample shows some 160,000 clones, around 80% of them seen only once. The specimen sequenced was PBMCs. Receptors were obtained from a woman in her 40s in good health and CMV-seronegative. CDR3s include the opening cysteine and the closing phenylalanine or tryptophan. Fields, in order: J gene, D gene, V gene, clone size, CDR3 protein, CDR3 DNA. D genes are given only for firm matches. Size tells how often a clone was seen (once, few, many) or the class of an expanded clone, and some rows leave it out.

TRBJ2-7,TRBD2,TRBV29-1,many,CSVTSGSSYEQYF,TGCAGCGTTACTAGCGGGAGCTCCTACGAGCAGTACTTC
TRBJ2-5,.,TRBV19,.,CASSQGGPETQYF,TGTGCCAGTAGCCAGGGTGGACCGGAGACCCAGTACTTC
TRBJ1-5,.,TRBV6-6,.,CASGGASNQPQHF,TGTGCCAGCGGGGGGGCCAGCAATCAGCCCCAGCATTTT
TRBJ2-1,.,TRBV5-4,.,CASSLRGGKVQFF,TGTGCCAGCAGCTTGAGGGGGGGAAAGGTGCAGTTCTTC
TRBJ2-7,.,TRBV5-1,.,CASSLAGGSTYEQYF,TGCGCCAGCAGCTTGGCCGGAGGGTCCACCTACGAGCAGTACTTC
TRBJ1-2,.,TRBV6-5,.,CASSYSPGGHSYGYTF,TGTGCCAGCAGTTACTCCCCTGGGGGACACTCATATGGCTACACCTTC
TRBJ2-1,TRBD2,TRBV7-3,.,CASSPKAPGSGREDEQFF,TGTGCCAGCAGCCCTAAGGCCCCGGGGAGCGGGAGAGAAGATGAGCAGTTCTTC
TRBJ2-5,.,TRBV7-9,.,CASSLARKETQYF,TGTGCCAGCAGCTTAGCGCGAAAAGAGACCCAGTACTTC
TRBJ2-3,TRBD2,TRBV5-4,.,CASSLAGLAGQADTQYF,TGTGCCAGCAGCTTGGCGGGACTAGCGGGGCAAGCAGATACGCAGTATTTT
TRBJ1-5,.,TRBV19,.,CASSVPGRQPQHF,TGTGCCAGTAGTGTCCCGGGGAGACAGCCCCAGCATTTT
TRBJ2-7,TRBD2,TRBV28,.,CASSWTSGSQEQYF,TGTGCCAGCAGTTGGACTAGCGGGAGTCAAGAGCAGTACTTC
TRBJ2-7,.,TRBV23-1,.,CASTGPPTGPFYEQYF,TGCGCCAGCACGGGGCCCCCGACAGGCCCCTTCTACGAGCAGTACTTC
TRBJ2-7,.,TRBV25-1,.,CASREAGIMAHEQYF,TGTGCCAGCAGGGAGGCGGGGATTATGGCCCACGAGCAGTACTTC
TRBJ2-3,TRBD2,TRBV13,.,CASSSRAGGPTDTQYF,TGTGCCAGCAGCTCCAGAGCGGGGGGGCCCACAGATACGCAGTATTTT
TRBJ1-5,.,TRBV6-5,once,CASSSAPGDNQPQHF,TGTGCCAGCAGTTCCGCTCCGGGGGACAATCAGCCCCAGCATTTT
TRBJ2-7,TRBD1,TRBV6-4,.,CASSDSSQGVPYEQYF,TGTGCCAGCAGTGACTCGTCTCAGGGGGTACCCTACGAGCAGTACTTC
TRBJ2-7,TRBD2,TRBV5-6,.,CASSLAPSGVNEQYF,TGTGCCAGCAGCTTGGCTCCTAGCGGGGTTAACGAGCAGTACTTC
TRBJ1-2,.,TRBV28,.,CASSSGHHLLGGYTF,TGTGCCAGCAGTTCGGGACATCATCTTCTGGGTGGCTACACCTTC
TRBJ2-1,TRBD1,TRBV9,.,CARSVTGQGYNEQFF,TGTGCCCGCAGCGTTACGGGACAGGGATACAATGAGCAGTTCTTC
TRBJ1-2,TRBD1,TRBV5-1,.,CASSPMGQGTDGFYYGYTF,TGCGCCAGCAGCCCGATGGGACAGGGGACCGACGGATTTTACTATGGCTACACCTTC
TRBJ2-1,.,TRBV15,.,CATSRPQARGGEQFF,TGTGCCACCAGCAGACCCCAGGCTCGAGGAGGGGAGCAGTTCTTC